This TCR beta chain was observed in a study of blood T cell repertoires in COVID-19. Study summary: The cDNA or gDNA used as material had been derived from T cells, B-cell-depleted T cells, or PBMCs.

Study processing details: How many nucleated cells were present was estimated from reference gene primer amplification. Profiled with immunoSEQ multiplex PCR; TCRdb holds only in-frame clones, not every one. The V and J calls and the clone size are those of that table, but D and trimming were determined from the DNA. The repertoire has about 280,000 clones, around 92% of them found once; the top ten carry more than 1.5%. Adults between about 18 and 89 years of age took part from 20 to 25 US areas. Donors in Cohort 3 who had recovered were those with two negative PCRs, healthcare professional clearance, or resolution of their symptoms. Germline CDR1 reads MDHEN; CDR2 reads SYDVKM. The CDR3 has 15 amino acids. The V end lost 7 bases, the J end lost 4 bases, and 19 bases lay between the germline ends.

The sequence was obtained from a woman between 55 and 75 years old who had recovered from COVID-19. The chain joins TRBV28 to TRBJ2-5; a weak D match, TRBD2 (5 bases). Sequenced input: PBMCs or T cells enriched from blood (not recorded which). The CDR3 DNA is TGTGCCAGCAATTTCAGGACGGGAATGCGAGAGACCCAGTACTTC. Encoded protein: CASNFRTGMRETQYF.